This TCR beta chain comes out of a study of shared clonotypes between healthy human individuals. Study observations and caveats: Non-shared clonotypes had lower generation probabilities than clonotypes shared by all four sorted-subset donors.

Some clones are missing from TCRdb's copy, which holds only in-frame ones; the method was immunoSEQ multiplex PCR. The sample lists roughly 1,500,000 clones; 95% to 99% were seen once. Of note for this clone: The antigen is unknown.

The germline CDR1 and CDR2 sequences are MDHEN and SYDVKM. With 7 bases removed from V and 2 bases from J, the gap between germline ends came to 12 bases. There are 13 residues in the CDR3. Sequenced input: naive CD4+ T cells sorted from blood. Subset meaning: CD45RA+ positively selected. This receptor was identified in a man aged 25 to 40 in good health. The rearrangement links TRBV28 to TRBJ2-7, with D perhaps matching TRBD2 (5 bases). The CDR3 DNA reads as TGTGCCAGCATGGCCGGGGAGACCTACGAGCAGTACTTC. Protein sequence: CASMAGETYEQYF.